This T cell receptor beta chain was sequenced in a study of Graves' ophthalmopathy and Graves' hyperthyroidism listed by TCRdb under 2018. About the study as a whole: Peripheral blood was collected at initial diagnosis, prior to any treatment. TCR beta repertoire signatures were used to distinguish Graves' ophthalmopathy from Graves' hyperthyroidism and to predict progression to ophthalmopathy. For independent validation, a separate cohort was made up of 18 hyperthyroidism patients plus 17 patients who later progressed from hyperthyroidism to ophthalmopathy. Following sampling, methimazole starting at 30 mg daily was administered to hyperthyroidism patients, and high-dose intravenous methylprednisolone was administered to ophthalmopathy patients. In several hyperthyroidism patients, the T-cell repertoire of thyroid tissue was compared with the T-cell repertoire of blood. To explore V-J signatures that distinguish ophthalmopathy from hyperthyroidism, a discovery set of 100 patients was enrolled, made up of 40 to 45 with ophthalmopathy and 57 with stable hyperthyroidism. In total, approximately 130 blood samples were TCR-sequenced: around 42 ophthalmopathy, roughly 77 hyperthyroidism and some 17 hyperthyroidism-to-ophthalmopathy patients. Beyond this particular receptor, the publication reports: In validation, the model predicted ophthalmopathy progression with about 70% sensitivity and roughly 72% specificity; 12 predicted patients were CT-confirmed with GO in a median of approximately six months. Sample size was not statistically predetermined, and group allocation was not concealed from the investigators. Most expanded thyroid clonotypes with frequency above 0.001 were also detected in blood, suggesting blood repertoires may reflect the thyroid immune response. In cross-validation, the 13-signature model distinguished ophthalmopathy from stable hyperthyroidism with approximately 88% sensitivity and approximately 81% specificity, and in the test set the corresponding values were roughly 80% and 75%.

V is pruned by 3 bases and J by 6 bases, leaving 4 bases of the junction without a gene match. The CDR3 sequence holds 12 residues, the cysteine and phenylalanine included. Left in the record is the CDR3 DNA by itself, 36 bases read in frame from the first base. According to the germline V gene, CDR1 reads SQVTM and CDR2 reads ANQGSEA. Patients with ophthalmopathy had moderately to severely active disease, with a Clinical Activity Score of 3 or more, a NOSPECS grade of 4 or more, and a disease duration of less than 3 months. Patients with other autoimmune diseases, uncontrolled infections, pregnancy or lactation were excluded from the study. Diagnosis relied on clinical symptoms, serum thyroxine, TRAb, thyroid ultrasound and orbital computed tomography. PBMCs were isolated from 10 ml of fresh peripheral blood by Ficoll-Paque density gradient centrifugation. Total RNA was extracted with Trizol reagent and quality-checked on an Agilent 2100 Bioanalyzer.

TCR beta CDR3 regions were amplified from RNA transcripts for repertoire sequencing. A first-round RT-PCR used HTBI primers with the Qiagen OneStep RT-PCR kit, followed by a second-round multiplex PCR, size selection and purification. Libraries were sequenced paired-end with 100 bp reads on an Illumina HiSeq2000. Per the source publication's procedure: SOAPnuke was used to process the reads, throwing out any read that had adapters, had uncalled bases, had a mean Phred below 15, or lacked an exact constant-primer or identifier match. High-quality paired reads were merged with COPE v1.2.5. Clonotypes were defined as unique nucleotide sequences and were aligned to IMGT TRB V, D and J references using MiTCR v1.1. The analysis was limited to V-J combinations with a frequency above 0.0001, which together covered 99.2% of the repertoires. A TCR clonal expansion and chaos score per V-J combination was defined as the ratio of F50 clonal expansion to chaos observed in the TCRdist matrix. Features were reduced by Welch's t-statistics and random forest to over ten V-J combinations, which fed a naive Bayes classifier. The Morisita-Horn index was used to measure how similar the thyroid and blood repertoires were. TCRdb cleaned the public reads at Q25 with fastp, built clones with MiXCR and kept in-frame beta chains. Rows with a matching CDR3 protein are joined into one entry that keeps the most common DNA and genes. The V and J calls were not made by the authors but by TCRdb's processing. Recorded for this sample are around 600,000 distinct CDR3 sequences; 35% to 50% of them occurred a single time. About 3.3% of the sample is held by the ten biggest clonotypes.

For this clonotype: It lacks a known antigen. Base qualities are not provided; no much larger clone lies one nucleotide away.

The TCR comes from an adult man with Graves' ophthalmopathy. Sample: peripheral blood. The V gene is TRBV29-1 and the J gene is TRBJ2-7; 8 middle bases align to TRBD1. The nucleotides are TGCAGCGTTGAGGGGACAGGATTCGAGCAGTACTTC. Its protein reads: CSVEGTGFEQYF.